The rows below give T cell receptor beta chains drawn from one sample of a study of post-analysis software for immune sequencing data. TCRdb reprocessed the PCR reads via MiXCR and lists one record per CDR3 protein. This sample has more than 450,000 distinct CDR3 sequences, with around 34% found just once. Material: blood. These receptors originate from a girl aged 2 to 17 with multiple sclerosis. Each CDR3 is given with its conserved first and last residue. D genes are given only for firm matches. The size field is filled for only some rows; it gives once, few, many or a size class.

v_gene	j_gene	d_gene	abundance	CDR3aa	CDR3nt
TRBV11-2	TRBJ1-1	TRBD1	NA	CASSPLRRDRGEGTEAFF	TGTGCCAGCAGCCCCCTACGGCGGGACAGGGGAGAGGGCACTGAAGCTTTCTTT
TRBV19	TRBJ2-3	NA	once	CASSIPSSGGTDTQYF	TGTGCCAGTAGTATCCCCAGCAGTGGGGGGACAGATACGCAGTATTTT
TRBV10-3	TRBJ2-7	NA	NA	CAISDSSFGYEQYF	TGTGCCATCAGTGACAGCAGTTTCGGTTACGAGCAGTACTTC
TRBV27	TRBJ2-1	NA	few	CASSSLRGPSYNEQFF	TGTGCCAGCAGTTCTCTACGGGGGCCCTCCTACAATGAGCAGTTCTTC
TRBV25-1	TRBJ2-1	TRBD2	NA	CASSELGLAGPRAYNEQFF	TGTGCCAGCAGTGAGTTGGGACTAGCGGGACCTCGGGCTTACAATGAGCAGTTCTTC
TRBV20-1	TRBJ2-3	TRBD2	NA	CSARPSSSGDPDTQYF	TGCAGTGCTAGACCCTCCTCCAGCGGGGACCCAGATACGCAGTATTTT
TRBV6-5	TRBJ1-2	NA	NA	CASRSTALSYGYTF	TGTGCCAGCAGATCGACAGCGCTAAGCTATGGCTACACCTTC
TRBV12-3/TRBV12-4	TRBJ1-6	NA	NA	CASTLVGESPLHF	TGTGCCAGCACCCTAGTGGGGGAATCACCCCTCCACTTT
TRBV10-3	TRBJ2-5	NA	NA	CATAANQETQYF	TGTGCCACCGCTGCCAACCAAGAGACCCAGTACTTC
TRBV27	TRBJ2-3	NA	NA	CASRHTSTDTQYF	TGTGCCAGCAGACATACTAGTACGGATACGCAGTATTTT
TRBV5-6	TRBJ2-7	NA	few	CASSSIRPAYEQYF	TGTGCCAGCAGCTCAATAAGACCGGCCTACGAGCAGTACTTC
TRBV20-1	TRBJ2-1	TRBD2	NA	CSARGGSSYNEQFF	TGCAGTGCTAGGGGGGGGAGCTCCTACAATGAGCAGTTCTTC
TRBV2	TRBJ2-5	TRBD1	NA	CASRAGTGSTETQYF	TGTGCCAGCAGGGCCGGGACAGGGTCTACGGAGACCCAGTACTTC
TRBV20-1	TRBJ2-5	NA	NA	CSARGQVGKETQDF	TGCAGTGCTAGAGGTCAAGTCGGGAAAGAGACCCAGGACTTC
TRBV12-3/TRBV12-4	TRBJ1-1	NA	few	CASSLRGGNTEAFF	TGTGCCAGCAGTTTAAGGGGTGGGAACACTGAAGCTTTCTTT
TRBV21-1	TRBJ2-7	NA	NA	CASRKGGAGTKYF	TGTGCCAGTAGAAAAGGGGGAGCAGGGACCAAGTACTTC
TRBV29-1	TRBJ2-1	NA	NA	CSVALRGTVSSYNEQFF	TGCAGCGTTGCGCTTCGGGGGACAGTCAGCTCCTACAATGAGCAGTTCTTC
TRBV19	TRBJ2-7	NA	NA	CASSRAFGEQYF	TGTGCCAGTTCGCGGGCCTTCGGGGAGCAGTACTTC
TRBV6-2/TRBV6-3	TRBJ1-4	NA	few	CASSSTRGNEKLFF	TGTGCCAGCAGTTCGACCAGGGGAAATGAAAAACTGTTTTTT
TRBV29-1	TRBJ2-6	NA	many	CSASSGANVLTF	TGCAGCGCCAGCTCTGGGGCCAACGTCCTGACTTTC
TRBV5-1	TRBJ2-5	NA	few	CASSLAGPQETQYF	TGCGCCAGCAGCTTGGCAGGACCCCAAGAGACCCAGTACTTC
TRBV29-1	TRBJ1-1	TRBD1	many	CSVGGLGGDGTEAFF	TGCAGCGTTGGGGGGCTAGGGGGCGATGGCACTGAAGCTTTCTTT
TRBV6-5	TRBJ2-6	TRBD2	NA	CATWTSGAVGANVLTF	TGTGCCACCTGGACTAGCGGGGCCGTAGGGGCCAACGTCCTGACTTTC
TRBV11-2	TRBJ2-5	NA	few	CASRLDSAQETQYF	TGTGCCAGCAGACTGGACTCAGCCCAAGAGACCCAGTACTTC
TRBV6-1	TRBJ2-5	NA	NA	CASREFRGQETQYF	TGTGCCAGCAGGGAATTTAGGGGGCAAGAGACCCAGTACTTC
TRBV5-8	TRBJ2-5	NA	NA	CASSPASGRGETQYF	TGTGCCAGCAGCCCAGCGTCGGGGCGCGGGGAGACCCAGTACTTC
TRBV27	TRBJ2-1	NA	few	CASSLWARADEQFF	TGTGCCAGCAGTTTGTGGGCGAGAGCAGATGAGCAGTTCTTC
TRBV10-3	TRBJ2-5	NA	once	CATSESAQETQYF	TGTGCCACCAGTGAGTCGGCCCAAGAGACCCAGTACTTC
TRBV20-1	TRBJ2-5	NA	many	CSARDITRWGTGQQETQYF	TGCAGTGCTAGAGATATCACGAGGTGGGGAACGGGCCAGCAAGAGACCCAGTACTTC
TRBV10-2	TRBJ1-6	TRBD1	few	CASSTGADSPLHF	TGCGCCAGCAGCACAGGGGCGGATTCACCCCTCCACTTT
TRBV11-2	TRBJ2-1	NA	NA	CASSFIPGNEQFF	TGTGCCAGCAGCTTCATCCCGGGGAATGAGCAGTTCTTC
TRBV6-5	TRBJ1-6	NA	NA	CASSYTGRGGSYNSPLHF	TGTGCCAGCAGTTACACGGGGCGGGGGGGCTCCTATAATTCACCCCTCCACTTT
TRBV3-1	TRBJ2-1	TRBD2	few	CASSPLLAGGPNEQFF	TGTGCCAGCAGCCCCCTTCTAGCGGGGGGGCCTAATGAGCAGTTCTTC
TRBV6-6	TRBJ2-3	TRBD1	many	CASIPGTGGTDTQYF	TGTGCCAGCATACCCGGGACAGGGGGCACAGATACGCAGTATTTT
TRBV3-1	TRBJ2-3	TRBD2	NA	CASSQFVLGSSGGAITDTQYF	TGTGCCAGCAGCCAATTCGTATTGGGGTCTAGCGGGGGGGCGATCACAGATACGCAGTATTTT
TRBV12-3/TRBV12-4	TRBJ1-1	NA	NA	CASSLEKVDTEAFF	TGTGCCAGCAGTTTAGAAAAGGTGGACACTGAAGCTTTCTTT
TRBV5-1	TRBJ2-3	NA	NA	CASSFRVGDTQYF	TGCGCCAGCAGCTTTAGGGTCGGGGATACGCAGTATTTT
TRBV5-6	TRBJ1-2	NA	few	CASSLSGTRGYGYTF	TGTGCCAGCAGCTTATCAGGGACAAGGGGCTATGGCTACACCTTC
TRBV7-8	TRBJ2-7	NA	few	CASSLEGVLQQYF	TGTGCCAGCAGCTTGGAGGGCGTACTGCAGCAGTACTTC
TRBV5-6	TRBJ1-6	NA	NA	CASSLRVANSPLHF	TGTGCCAGCAGCTTAAGGGTGGCCAATTCACCCCTCCACTTT
TRBV5-1	TRBJ2-7	NA	NA	CASSLNTEQYF	TGCGCCAGCAGCTTAAACACCGAGCAGTACTTC
TRBV6-5	TRBJ2-7	TRBD2	NA	CASSRGGGEQYF	TGTGCCAGCAGTCGGGGGGGGGGCGAGCAGTACTTC
TRBV7-8	TRBJ2-4	TRBD1	NA	CASSLNGQGVVRNIQYF	TGTGCCAGCAGCCTCAATGGACAGGGTGTGGTGCGGAACATTCAGTACTTC
TRBV6-1	TRBJ2-2	NA	NA	CASVKLANTGELFF	TGTGCCAGCGTCAAGTTAGCGAACACCGGGGAGCTGTTTTTT
TRBV6-5	TRBJ2-5	NA	few	CASSYSGEEETQYF	TGTGCCAGCAGTTACTCGGGCGAAGAAGAGACCCAGTACTTC
TRBV28	TRBJ2-7	NA	NA	CASSLGQPLSYEQYF	TGTGCCAGCAGTTTAGGACAGCCCTTATCCTACGAGCAGTACTTC
TRBV27	TRBJ1-2	NA	few	CASRPGTNYGYTF	TGTGCCAGCAGACCGGGAACTAACTATGGCTACACCTTC
TRBV10-3	TRBJ1-1	NA	NA	CAIIAQGPNTEAFF	TGTGCCATCATCGCTCAGGGTCCGAACACTGAAGCTTTCTTT
TRBV7-2	TRBJ2-1	TRBD1	NA	CASSLRQQGEVNEQFF	TGTGCCAGCAGCTTACGACAGCAGGGGGAAGTTAATGAGCAGTTCTTC
TRBV5-1	TRBJ2-7	NA	few	CASSLARSPLGEQYF	TGCGCCAGCAGCTTGGCCCGTAGCCCTCTAGGAGAGCAGTACTTC